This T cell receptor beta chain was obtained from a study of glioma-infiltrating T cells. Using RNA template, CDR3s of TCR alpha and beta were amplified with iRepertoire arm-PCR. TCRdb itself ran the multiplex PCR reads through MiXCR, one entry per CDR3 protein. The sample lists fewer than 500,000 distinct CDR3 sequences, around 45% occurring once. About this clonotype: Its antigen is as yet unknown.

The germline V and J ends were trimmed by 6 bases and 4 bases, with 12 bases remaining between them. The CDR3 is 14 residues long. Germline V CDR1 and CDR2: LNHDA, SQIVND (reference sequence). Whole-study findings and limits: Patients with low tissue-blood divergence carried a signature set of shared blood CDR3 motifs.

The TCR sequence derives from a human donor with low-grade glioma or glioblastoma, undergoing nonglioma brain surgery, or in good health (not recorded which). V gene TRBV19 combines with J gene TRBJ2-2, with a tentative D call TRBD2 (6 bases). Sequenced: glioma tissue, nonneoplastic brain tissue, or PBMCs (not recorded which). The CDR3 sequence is CASSTSWGTGELFF. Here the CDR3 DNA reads TGTGCCAGTAGCACTAGCTGGGGCACCGGGGAGCTGTTTTTT.